The 31 T cell receptor beta chains presented below share a single source sample, sequenced in a study of regulatory T cells in long-lasting Graves disease. As to time point: newly diagnosed GD, antithyroid drugs for less than 3 months. Generation of the TCR library employed RNA extracted from PBMCs. Through Arm-PCR of CDR3 regions and iRepertoire HTBI primers, TCR beta libraries were built. TCRdb re-analysed the multiplex PCR reads in MiXCR, keeping a single row per CDR3 protein. The data show 400,000 to 500,000 distinct CDR3 sequences, around 17% seen once. In addition, the sample was reused for a study of T cells in Graves' hyperthyroidism and ophthalmopathy.

This sample comprised peripheral blood mononuclear cells (PBMCs), obtained at new diagnosis, from a patient treated with antithyroid drugs. The receptors here all came from a woman younger than 45 with Graves disease.

In this sample, this clonotype turned up many times. This CDR3 is CASSSPAGNEQFF. CDR3 coding DNA: TGTGCCAGCAGCTCCCCCGCGGGGAATGAGCAGTTCTTC. The V gene is TRBV11-2, the J gene TRBJ2-1; D may be TRBD2 (6 bases). Trimming cost V 4 bases and J 7 bases, with 11 bases left between them. Germline values: CDR1 SGHAT, CDR2 FQNNGV. This CDR3 comprises 13 residues.

This clonotype was detected many times. The genes are TRBV11-2 and TRBJ2-2; 9 nucleotides match TRBD2. The CDR3 totals 18 residues. Trimming took 2 bases from V and 4 from J; bases not matched to a gene: 11. Per germline, CDR1 SGHAT and CDR2 FQNNGV. CDR3 nucleotides: TGTGCCAGCAGCTTACCGGTGGCGGGAGGGCCCCGCACCGGGGAGCTGTTTTTT. Protein sequence: CASSLPVAGGPRTGELFF.

This clonotype was observed at least ten times. This chain connects TRBV20-1 to TRBJ2-7, with TRBD1 identical over 9 bases. This CDR3 has 15 residues. V shed 4 bases and J 5 bases; nucleotides not matched to a gene: 12. Germline-derived CDR1 and CDR2 are DFQATT and SNEGSKA (reference sequence). The CDR3 spells CSAKKLTGGKNEQYF. CDR3 in DNA: TGCAGTGCTAAAAAACTAACAGGGGGCAAGAACGAGCAGTACTTC.

This clonotype came up many times. V and J are TRBV5-1 and TRBJ1-1, with D uncertain. Germline values: CDR1 SGHRS, CDR2 YFSETQ. The V end was cut by 3 bases, the J end by 3 bases, with 9 bases between. The CDR3 consists of 13 residues. In DNA form, the CDR3 reads TGCGCCAGCAGCTCCGGGTCTTACACTGAAGCTTTCTTT. It yields the protein CASSSGSYTEAFF.

This clonotype was counted many times. The chain combines TRBV20-1 with TRBJ2-1, with 10 bases aligning to TRBD2. Germline CDR1 reads DFQATT; CDR2 reads SNEGSKA (reference sequence). The junction had 6 bases not matched to a gene; V was cut back by 0 bases and J by 4 bases. The CDR3 runs 16 residues. In DNA form, the CDR3 reads TGCAGTGCTAGAGACCTCCGGACTAGCGGTTACAATGAGCAGTTCTTC. It codes for CSARDLRTSGYNEQFF.

DNA of the CDR3: TGTGCCAGCAGCAGTACCGGGACAACGAACACCGGGGAGCTGTTTTTT. This sequence encodes CASSSTGTTNTGELFF. The chain has TRBV9 and TRBJ2-2, with D possibly being TRBD1 (6 bases). The CDR3 is made up of 16 amino acids. Trimming stripped 4 bases from V and 0 bases from J, with 13 bases between. Germline-derived CDR1 and CDR2 are SGDLS and YYNGEE. The whole variable domain, filled in from reference TRBV9 and TRBJ2-2, reads DSGVTQTPKHLITATGQRVTLRCSPRSGDLSVYWYQQSLDQGLQFLIQYYNGEERAKGNILERFSAQQFPDLHSELNLSSLELGDSALYFCASSSTGTTNTGELFFGEGSRLTVL.

This chain connects TRBV30 to TRBJ1-2, with 10 bases aligning to TRBD1. The CDR3 consists of 14 residues. J lost 4 bases, V lost 1 base, and 3 bases had no gene match. Germline CDR1 and CDR2: GTSNPN and SVGIG (reference sequence). The CDR3 nucleotides are TGTGCCTGGAGTGGGGGACAGGGGTCCTATGGCTACACCTTC. This sequence encodes CAWSGGQGSYGYTF.

This clonotype was picked up a small number of times. This sequence joins TRBV13 and TRBJ2-1; no reliable D call. There are 13 residues in the CDR3. CDR1 is PRHDT and CDR2 is FYEKMQ in the germline V gene (reference sequence). The V gene lost 5 bases and the J gene lost 8 bases, with 13 bases spanning the gap. The CDR3 loop is CASSPEPVDEQFF. CDR3 DNA: TGTGCCAGCAGCCCCGAGCCCGTCGATGAGCAGTTCTTC.

This clonotype was recorded a few times. The V gene is TRBV24-1, the J gene TRBJ2-2; tentative D call: TRBD2 (6 bases). V was trimmed by 4 bases and J by 6 bases, leaving 8 bases between them. The CDR3 contains 13 residues. Germline V lookup: CDR1 KGHDR, CDR2 SFDVKD. The CDR3 loop is CATSDPGAGELFF. The CDR3 nucleotides read TGTGCCACCAGTGACCCGGGGGCCGGGGAGCTGTTTTTT.

This clonotype has a count of ten or more. This rearrangement joins TRBV11-2 to TRBJ2-7, with D possibly being TRBD2 (5 bases). This CDR3 has 14 amino acids. Germline CDR1 reads SGHAT; CDR2 reads FQNNGV. V lost 2 bases and J lost 3, with 11 bases in between. The CDR3 is CASSLREPRYEQYF. The CDR3, as DNA: TGTGCCAGCAGCTTAAGGGAGCCGCGCTACGAGCAGTACTTC.

This clonotype was recorded at least ten times. The rearrangement links TRBV27 to TRBJ2-1, with D perhaps TRBD1 (5 bases). The CDR3 has 15 residues. The V gene lost 4 bases and the J gene lost 0 bases, with 10 bases spanning the gap. CDR1 is MNHEY, CDR2 SMNVEV, per germline (reference sequence). CDR3 sequence reads: CASSWDDSSYNEQFF. The CDR3, as DNA: TGTGCCAGCAGTTGGGATGACAGCTCCTACAATGAGCAGTTCTTC.

This clonotype appeared many times. This sequence joins TRBV12-3 or TRBV12-4 and TRBJ1-2; 7 bases line up with TRBD1. The CDR3 runs to 13 residues. V lost 6 bases and J lost 2; bases outside the gene matches: 3. The CDR3 protein is CASSRGANYGYTF. The CDR3, as DNA: TGTGCCAGCAGCAGGGGGGCGAACTATGGCTACACCTTC.

The V gene is TRBV10-2, the J gene TRBJ2-1, with D maybe TRBD2 (5 bases). V dropped 8 bases and J dropped 0 bases, with 14 bases sitting between them. CDR3 length: 15 residues. Germline V gene data show CDR1 as WSHSY and CDR2 as SAAADI. CDR3 loop: CASWLGTSSYNEQFF. The DNA of the CDR3 is TGCGCCAGCTGGCTAGGAACTAGCTCCTACAATGAGCAGTTCTTC.

This clonotype showed up just a few times. A read error may produce the germline difference seen at one junction end. The genes are TRBV5-1 and TRBJ1-1; D uncertain. CDR1 and CDR2 (germline): SGHRS, YFSETQ. This CDR3 region has 15 residues. The DNA for the CDR3 is TGCGCCAGCAGCTTTGTCGGAAATATGCACACTGAAGGTTTCTTT. This gives the protein CASSFVGNMHTEGFF.

In its sample, this clonotype was seen many times. DNA for the CDR3: TGCAGTGCTAGAATGGACGGGGGACACTACGAGCAGTACTTC. It yields the protein CSARMDGGHYEQYF. J is TRBJ2-7 and V is TRBV20-1, with D possibly being TRBD1 or TRBD2 (6 bases each). From germline, CDR1 is DFQATT and CDR2 SNEGSKA (reference sequence). The V and J ends lost 2 bases and 3 bases respectively, with 14 bases between them. The length of the CDR3 is 14 residues.

The sample holds many counts of this clonotype. The chain carries TRBV2 and TRBJ2-7; maybe TRBD1 (6 bases). CDR1 and CDR2 from the germline V gene are SNHLY and FYNNEI. Trimming took off 2 bases at V and 4 bases at J, with 12 bases between the two ends. CDR3 length equals 14 residues. The chain's CDR3 is CASSEKQGQYEQYF. Here the CDR3 DNA reads TGTGCCAGCAGTGAAAAACAGGGACAATACGAGCAGTACTTC.

This clonotype was counted many times. The chain joins TRBV28 to TRBJ2-1; no clear D gene. Germline CDR1 is MDHEN and CDR2 is SYDVKM. V lost 1 base and J lost 0, with 10 bases in between. There are 16 residues in the CDR3. The CDR3 bases are TGTGCCAGCAGTTTATCTCTAGTTAGCTCCTACAATGAGCAGTTCTTC. Residues: CASSLSLVSSYNEQFF.

Details on this clonotype: This sequence may be a read error, since a much larger clone differs from it by one base. The CDR3 DNA reads TGTTCCACCAGTGCCGGGCTGGGAAGCAATCAGCCCCAGCATTTT. Residues: CSTSAGLGSNQPQHF. The chain joins TRBV24-1 to TRBJ1-5; D call uncertain. Germline lookup yields CDR1 KGHDR and CDR2 SFDVKD. CDR3 length: 15 residues.

The chain combines TRBV28 with TRBJ2-2; 7 bases are shared with TRBD2. Trimming cost V 5 bases and J 5 bases; bases outside gene matches: 8. CDR1 is MDHEN and CDR2 is SYDVKM in the germline V gene. This CDR3 is built from 15 residues. In DNA form, the CDR3 reads TGTGCCAGCAGTCCGCGGACTAGGTGGACCGGGGAGCTGTTTTTT. Its translation is CASSPRTRWTGELFF. Together with reference TRBV28 and TRBJ2-2, the CDR3 gives the full variable domain: DVKVTQSSRYLVKRTGEKVFLECVQDMDHENMFWYRQDPGLGLRLIYFSYDVKMKEKGDIPEGYSVSREKKERFSLILESASTNQTSMYLCASSPRTRWTGELFFGEGSRLTVL.

The rearrangement uses TRBV12-3 or TRBV12-4 and TRBJ1-5, with 7 positions matching TRBD1. The CDR3 totals 16 residues. The trim removed 6 bases at V and 7 bases at J, leaving 15 bases unmatched. The CDR3 reads CASRKNVQGGKQPQHF. The CDR3 DNA reads TGTGCCAGCAGGAAAAACGTGCAGGGGGGAAAACAGCCCCAGCATTTT.

This clonotype was detected many times. This chain uses TRBV18 with TRBJ2-3; 7 bases align to TRBD2. The CDR3 has 15 residues. Germline assignment: CDR1 KGHSH and CDR2 LQKENI. With V trimmed by 3 bases and J by 0 bases, 3 bases remained unmatched. The CDR3 protein is CASSPTSPSTDTQYF. As DNA, the CDR3 is TGTGCCAGCTCACCGACTAGCCCTAGCACAGATACGCAGTATTTT.

A few counts support this clonotype. For the CDR3, the DNA is TGTGCCAGCGCTCGTTTAGGGGGCACTCGCCACGAGCAGTACTTC. This encodes CASARLGGTRHEQYF. J is TRBJ2-7 and V is TRBV6-1, with 7 positions matching TRBD1. CDR3 size: 15 residues. The germline V gene encodes CDR1 MNHNS and CDR2 SASEGT. Germline trimming cut 8 bases from V and 5 bases from J; bases unmatched to any gene: 15.

This clonotype was recorded at least ten times. The chain joins TRBV11-2 to TRBJ2-3; the match to TRBD2 covers 7 bases. Per germline, CDR1 SGHAT and CDR2 FQNNGV. V lost 4 bases, J lost 6 bases, and 4 bases stayed unmatched. The CDR3 covers 13 residues. The DNA of the CDR3 is TGTGCCAGCAGCTGGGGGGGGGAGGATACGCAGTATTTT. Encoded protein: CASSWGGEDTQYF.

This clonotype appeared many times. V usage is TRBV3-2 and J usage is TRBJ2-3; TRBD2, the table's D call, was not compared with the DNA. TRBV3-2 is a pseudogene. CDR3 size: 16 residues. DNA for the CDR3: TGTGCCAGCAGCCATTCTAGCGGGAGTTTGGCAGATACGCAGTATTTT. It specifies CASSHSSGSLADTQYF.

This clonotype has ten or more counts. The chain combines TRBV12-3 or TRBV12-4 with TRBJ2-1; the D gene is possibly TRBD2 (6 bases). The CDR3 covers 15 residues. Trimming pared 3 bases from V and 0 bases from J, leaving 9 bases between. CDR3 in amino acids: CASSFLRGSYNEQFF. The CDR3 coding sequence is TGTGCCAGCAGTTTTTTGCGGGGCTCCTACAATGAGCAGTTCTTC.

This clonotype was seen ten or more times. The J gene is TRBJ1-2, the V gene TRBV15; D gene uncertain. Germline values: CDR1 LNHNV, CDR2 YYDKDF (reference sequence). Trimming took off 0 bases at V and 2 bases at J, with 7 bases between the two ends. The CDR3 covers 14 residues. In DNA, the CDR3 is TGTGCCACCAGCAGAGAGCTGGGGAACTATGGCTACACCTTC. Amino acids: CATSRELGNYGYTF.

This clonotype was detected only a few times. The J gene is TRBJ2-3, the V gene TRBV5-1, with 9 positions matching TRBD2. The CDR3 has 15 residues. CDR1 is SGHRS, CDR2 YFSETQ, per germline. The trim removed 2 bases at V and 6 bases at J, leaving 7 bases unmatched. The CDR3 here is CASSFTAGGPDTQYF. For the CDR3, the DNA is TGCGCCAGCAGCTTTACTGCGGGAGGGCCGGATACGCAGTATTTT.

This clonotype was detected many times. The genes are TRBV5-5 and TRBJ2-7, with D unresolved. From germline, CDR1 is SGHKS and CDR2 YYEKEE (reference sequence). CDR3 length: 13 amino acids. Trimming took off 0 bases at V and 2 bases at J, with 6 bases between the two ends. CDR3 in amino acids: CASSLGKTYEQYF. CDR3 nucleotides: TGTGCCAGCAGCTTGGGAAAAACCTACGAGCAGTACTTC.

The table lists this clonotype with many counts. The chain employs TRBV6-2 or TRBV6-3 and TRBJ2-7, with D perhaps matching TRBD1 or TRBD2 (6 bases each). V was pared by 5 bases and J by 4 bases, with 24 bases between. Germline CDR1 is MNHEY and CDR2 is SVGEGT. This CDR3 spans 17 amino acids. CDR3 DNA: TGTGCCAGCAGTGATAGGGACATCCAGTTGGGGACTTACGAGCAGTACTTC. Its protein product is CASSDRDIQLGTYEQYF.

The sample holds a few counts of this clonotype. The chain links TRBV27 to TRBJ1-1; TRBD1 might be the D (5 bases). Germline V gene data show CDR1 as MNHEY and CDR2 as SMNVEV (reference sequence). Trimming stripped 9 bases from V and 8 bases from J, with 13 bases between. This CDR3 is 11 amino acids long. CDR3 in amino acids: CASLGPGEAFF. The CDR3 DNA sequence: TGTGCCAGTCTGGGGCCCGGGGAAGCTTTCTTT.

This clonotype was counted at least ten times. J is TRBJ2-1 and V is TRBV6-1; D is perhaps TRBD1 or TRBD2 (5 bases each). The CDR3 covers 12 residues. Germline V gene sequence: CDR1 MNHNS, CDR2 SASEGT. The CDR3 DNA is TGTGCTACGGGGCGCTCCTACAATGAGCAGTTCTTC. Its translation is CATGRSYNEQFF.